Listed below are T cell receptor beta chains from one sample, sequenced in a study of CD8 T cells in Susac syndrome. TCRdb itself ran the immunoSEQ multiplex PCR reads through MiXCR, one entry per CDR3 protein. Found here are a few hundred thousand distinct CDR3 sequences, around 85% of them singletons; the top ten hold 0.09% to 0.15%. The source material was CD8+ T cells from PBMCs. Every receptor here comes from a human donor with multiple sclerosis. CDR3s include the opening cysteine and the closing phenylalanine or tryptophan. D genes are given only for firm matches. A clone size is listed for some rows: how often the clone was seen (once, few, many), or a class if it is expanded.

>-|TRBV27|TRBJ2-3|-
TGTGCCAGCATCCCGGACGGAACTAGCACAGATACGCAGTATTTT
CASIPDGTSTDTQYF
>-|TRBV4-1|TRBJ1-1|TRBD1
TGCGCCAGCAGCCAAGACAGGGGGCTTTTCTCACCTGAAGCTTTCTTT
CASSQDRGLFSPEAFF
>-|TRBV5-1|TRBJ1-1|-
TGCGCCAGCAGCTGGGGACGGAACACTGAAGCTTTCTTT
CASSWGRNTEAFF
>-|TRBV25-1|TRBJ2-6|-
TGTGCCAGCAGTAACTACTCTGGGGCCAACGTCCTGACTTTC
CASSNYSGANVLTF
>-|TRBV6-5|TRBJ2-1|TRBD2
TGTGCCAGCAGTTACTCGCCGACTAGCGGAGCCAACAATGAGCAGTTCTTC
CASSYSPTSGANNEQFF
>once|TRBV7-2|TRBJ1-4|-
TGTGCCAGCAGCTTAGGGACTACCTATTCTAATGAAAAACTGTTTTTT
CASSLGTTYSNEKLFF
>-|TRBV29-1|TRBJ2-7|TRBD1
TGCAGCGTTGAGGAAACCGGGACAGGGTATGGGGAGCAGTACTTC
CSVEETGTGYGEQYF
>few|TRBV19|TRBJ2-3|-
TGTGCCAGTAGTATAGATCGGGGCACAGATACGCAGTATTTT
CASSIDRGTDTQYF
>-|TRBV10-3|TRBJ1-2|TRBD1
TGTGCCATCAGTGAGCGAACCGGGACAGGGGAATATGGCTACACCTTC
CAISERTGTGEYGYTF
>-|TRBV15|TRBJ2-3|-
TGTGCCACCAGCAGAGTAGTGTCGGCCACCACAGATACGCAGTATTTT
CATSRVVSATTDTQYF
>once|TRBV28|TRBJ2-7|TRBD1
TGTGCCAGCAGATATAAACCGGACAGGGGGTTTTTCGAGCAGTACTTC
CASRYKPDRGFFEQYF
>few|TRBV5-4|TRBJ1-4|-
TGTGCCAGCAGCTTGGGGGGGAAACTGTTTTTT
CASSLGGKLFF
>-|TRBV12-3/TRBV12-4|TRBJ2-1|TRBD2
TGTGCCAGCAGTTTTATAGCGGGAGGGCCCTATGAGCAGTTCTTC
CASSFIAGGPYEQFF
>-|TRBV20-1|TRBJ2-3|TRBD2
TGCAGTGCAAGGACTAGCGGAAGCTTACCCGCCACAGATACGCAGTATTTT
CSARTSGSLPATDTQYF
>-|TRBV20-1|TRBJ2-7|TRBD2
TGCAGTGCTAGCGGACTAGTCGGTTACGAGCAGTACTTC
CSASGLVGYEQYF
>few|TRBV12-3/TRBV12-4|TRBJ1-1|TRBD1
TGTGCCAGCAGTTCGGGACAGGGAGGCACTGAAGCTTTCTTT
CASSSGQGGTEAFF
>-|TRBV27|TRBJ2-7|TRBD1
TGTGCCACCGGGACAGGCCAGACTAGGGCCCCCTACGAGCAGTACTTC
CATGTGQTRAPYEQYF
>-|TRBV6-1|TRBJ1-4|-
TGTGCCAGCATCAGGGCAACTAATGAAAAACTGTTTTTT
CASIRATNEKLFF
>-|TRBV2|TRBJ1-2|-
TGTGCCAGCACAGGGGCTAACTATGGCTACACCTTC
CASTGANYGYTF
>few|TRBV7-8|TRBJ1-1|-
TGTGCCAGCAGCTTACGGGCGGTGAACACTGAAGCTTTCTTT
CASSLRAVNTEAFF
>-|TRBV5-1|TRBJ2-2|-
TGCGCCAGCAGTTCTCTGGGGAACACCGGGGAGCTGTTTTTT
CASSSLGNTGELFF
>-|TRBV7-9|TRBJ1-2|-
TGTGCCACTCTATGGGTACATGGCTACACCTTC
CATLWVHGYTF
>-|TRBV2|TRBJ2-7|-
TGTGCCAGCAGTCCTAGCTACTACGAGCAGTACTTC
CASSPSYYEQYF
>-|TRBV5-1|TRBJ1-1|-
TGCGCCAGCAGCTTGGAGCCAGGGGACACTGAAGCTTTCTTT
CASSLEPGDTEAFF
>-|TRBV27|TRBJ2-2|-
TGTGCCAGCAGTTCGGGCGGGGAGCTGTTTTTT
CASSSGGELFF
>-|TRBV27|TRBJ2-5|-
TGTGCCAGCTACAGAGGGGATGGGGAGACCCAGTACTTC
CASYRGDGETQYF
>once|TRBV6-5|TRBJ2-1|-
TGTGCCAGCAGTTTTCACAATCAGCAGTTCTTC
CASSFHNQQFF
>-|TRBV6-1|TRBJ2-1|-
TGTGCCAGCAGCCCCCTAGGGATAGCGGAATACAATGAGCAGTTCTTC
CASSPLGIAEYNEQFF
>few|TRBV7-2|TRBJ2-1|TRBD2
TGTGCCAGCAGCCCCACTAGCGATGAGCAGTTCTTC
CASSPTSDEQFF
>-|TRBV14|TRBJ2-5|-
TGTGCCAGCAGCCAAGAGACGGACGGGAAAGAGACCCAGTACTTC
CASSQETDGKETQYF
>-|TRBV29-1|TRBJ1-2|-
TGCAGCGTTGAGGGCAGGGAAGATAACTATGGCTACACCTTC
CSVEGREDNYGYTF
>-|TRBV29-1|TRBJ2-5|-
TGCAGCGTTGATTGGACGGCCGAAGAGACCCTGTACTTC
CSVDWTAEETLYF
>-|TRBV30|TRBJ1-2|-
TGTGCCTGGAGTGAGATGTACGGCTACACCTTC
CAWSEMYGYTF
>-|TRBV27|TRBJ2-7|-
TGTGCCAGCAGTTTATCGGGGGGTCGTTCCTACGAGCAGTACTTC
CASSLSGGRSYEQYF
>-|TRBV4-1|TRBJ2-7|TRBD1
TGCGCCAGCAGCCAAGAAGGGGGCACGAGCTCCTACGAGCAGTACTTC
CASSQEGGTSSYEQYF
>-|TRBV29-1|TRBJ2-1|TRBD1
TGCAGCGGGACAGGGGAAAATGAGCAGTTCTTC
CSGTGENEQFF
>few|TRBV6-1|TRBJ2-7|-
TGTGCCAGCAGTAACCGGGACTTGCTCGACGAGCAGTACTTC
CASSNRDLLDEQYF
>-|TRBV27|TRBJ1-2|-
TGTGCCAGCAGTTTTCTGGGTAGGGGCCCTGGCTACACCTTC
CASSFLGRGPGYTF
>-|TRBV5-1|TRBJ1-1|-
TGCGCCAGCAGCTTTTCCGACAGGAACACTGAAGCTTTCTTT
CASSFSDRNTEAFF
>-|TRBV19|TRBJ1-2|-
TGTGCCAGTAGTATCGCGACGGACTTGGGTGGCTACACCTTC
CASSIATDLGGYTF
>-|TRBV5-1|TRBJ1-1|-
TGCGCCAGCAGCTTTGAGCTCGGGGGCACTGAAGCTTTCTTT
CASSFELGGTEAFF
>-|TRBV29-1|TRBJ2-7|-
TGCAGCGTTGAATCGGGTGGGCCGGAGAGTTACGAGCAGTACTTC
CSVESGGPESYEQYF
>once|TRBV15|TRBJ2-1|TRBD2
TGTGCCACCAGCGGAAATAGCGGGAGCTATGACAATGAGCAGTTCTTC
CATSGNSGSYDNEQFF
>once|TRBV27|TRBJ2-1|-
TGTGCCAGCAGTTTCGGCCTACCGTACAATGAGCAGTTCTTC
CASSFGLPYNEQFF
>-|TRBV19|TRBJ2-7|-
TGTGCCAGTAGTATCCTTTTTGGGACCTACGAGCAGTACTTC
CASSILFGTYEQYF
>few|TRBV12-3/TRBV12-4|TRBJ1-6|-
TGTGCCAGCAGTCCGGGGACGGAGTATAATTCACCCCTCCACTTT
CASSPGTEYNSPLHF
>-|TRBV4-1|TRBJ2-1|TRBD1
TGCGCCAGCAGGTCGATACAGGGGGCGGATAATGAGCAGTTCTTC
CASRSIQGADNEQFF
>-|TRBV5-4|TRBJ1-2|-
TGTGCCAGCACCCTGACAGAGAGCTATGGCTACACCTTC
CASTLTESYGYTF
>-|TRBV6-5|TRBJ2-2|TRBD2
TGTGCCAGCAGTTACTCAATAGCGGGAGAGGGCACCGGGGAGCTGTTTTTT
CASSYSIAGEGTGELFF
>-|TRBV28|TRBJ1-4|-
TGTGCCAGCAGTTTGGCGCTGAATGAAAAACTGTTTTTT
CASSLALNEKLFF
>-|TRBV5-1|TRBJ1-2|TRBD1
TGCGCCAGCAGCAATCAACAGGGGCCGTTCTATGGCTACACCTTC
CASSNQQGPFYGYTF
>-|TRBV4-1|TRBJ2-1|-
TGCGCCAGCAGCCAAGATCGCTCGCTTTACAATGAGCAGTTCTTC
CASSQDRSLYNEQFF
>-|TRBV30|TRBJ1-1|-
TGTGCCTGGGGCAACACTGAAGCTTTCTTT
CAWGNTEAFF
>once|TRBV5-6|TRBJ1-2|-
TGTGCCAGCAGCCCTAAGGGGGGGGACACCTTC
CASSPKGGDTF
>-|TRBV28|TRBJ2-7|TRBD2
TGTGCCAGCAGTTCCCCAGGGGTAGCGGGAGACTACGAGCAGTACTTC
CASSSPGVAGDYEQYF
>-|TRBV7-9|TRBJ1-4|-
TGTGCCAGCAGCTTTAATCTAGGTCCTAATGAAAAACTGTTTTTT
CASSFNLGPNEKLFF
>-|TRBV5-4|TRBJ1-2|-
TGTGCCAGCAGCTTGGCTACCAGCGTGACGGAGTTCTATGGCTACACCTTC
CASSLATSVTEFYGYTF